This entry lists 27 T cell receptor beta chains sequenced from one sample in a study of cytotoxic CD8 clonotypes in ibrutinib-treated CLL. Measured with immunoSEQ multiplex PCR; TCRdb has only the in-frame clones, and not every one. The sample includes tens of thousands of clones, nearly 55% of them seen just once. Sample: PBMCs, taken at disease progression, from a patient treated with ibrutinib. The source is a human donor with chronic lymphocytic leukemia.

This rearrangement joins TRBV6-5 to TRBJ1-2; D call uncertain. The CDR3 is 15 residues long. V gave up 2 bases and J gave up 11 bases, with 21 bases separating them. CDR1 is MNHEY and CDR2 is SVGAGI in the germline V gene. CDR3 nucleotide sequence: TGTGCCAGCAGTTACACCGCGATAGCATCTGCGGGGTACACCTTC. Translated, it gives CASSYTAIASAGYTF.

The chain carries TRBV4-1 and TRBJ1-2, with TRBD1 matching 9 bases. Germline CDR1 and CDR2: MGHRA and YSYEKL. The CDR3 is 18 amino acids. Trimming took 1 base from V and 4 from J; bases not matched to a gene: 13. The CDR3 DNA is TGCGCCAGCAGCCAAGGGGCCATGACAGGGGGTCTTGTCTATGGCTACACCTTC. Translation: CASSQGAMTGGLVYGYTF.

This chain's CDR3 is CASYAGGAGETQYF. As DNA, the CDR3 is TGCGCCAGCTATGCCGGGGGGGCCGGAGAGACCCAGTACTTC. The chain joins TRBV5-1 to TRBJ2-5; 8 nucleotides align to TRBD2. The CDR3 consists of 14 residues. In germline, CDR1 is SGHRS, CDR2 YFSETQ. The V and J ends lost 7 bases and 4 bases, in that order; junction bases with no gene match: 9.

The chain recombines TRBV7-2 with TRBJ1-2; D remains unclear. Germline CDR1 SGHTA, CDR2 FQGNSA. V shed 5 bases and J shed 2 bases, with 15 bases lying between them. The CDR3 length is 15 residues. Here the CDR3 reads CASSPDIGGNYGYTF. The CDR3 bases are TGTGCCAGCAGCCCCGACATCGGCGGGAACTATGGCTACACCTTC.

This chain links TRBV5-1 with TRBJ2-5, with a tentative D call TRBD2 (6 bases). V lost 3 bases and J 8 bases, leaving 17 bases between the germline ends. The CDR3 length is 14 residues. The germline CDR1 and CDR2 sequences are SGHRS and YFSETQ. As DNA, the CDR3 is TGCGCCAGCAGCTCCGGGGGAGGAGCTCTAACCCAGTACTTC. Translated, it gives CASSSGGGALTQYF.

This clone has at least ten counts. The DNA of the CDR3 is TGTGCCAGCAGCTTATACAGGGGGCTAGGCTACACCTTC. This encodes CASSLYRGLGYTF. J is TRBJ1-2 and V is TRBV7-2, with TRBD1 matching over 9 bases. CDR3 size: 13 residues. Germline loops: CDR1 SGHTA, CDR2 FQGNSA. V shed 2 bases and J 8 bases; nucleotides not matched to a gene: 3.

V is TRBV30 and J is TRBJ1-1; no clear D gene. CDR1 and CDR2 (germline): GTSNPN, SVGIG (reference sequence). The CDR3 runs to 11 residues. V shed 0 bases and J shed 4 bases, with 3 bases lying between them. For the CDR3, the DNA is TGTGCCTGGAGTGTTTTCACTGAAGCTTTCTTT. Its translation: CAWSVFTEAFF.

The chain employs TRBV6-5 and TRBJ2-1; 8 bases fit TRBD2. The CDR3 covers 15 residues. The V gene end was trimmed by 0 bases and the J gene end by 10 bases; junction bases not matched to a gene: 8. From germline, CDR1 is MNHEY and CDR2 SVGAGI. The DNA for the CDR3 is TGTGCCAGCAGTTACTCTGGCGGGGGGAGTGGCGAGCAGTTCTTC. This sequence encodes CASSYSGGGSGEQFF.

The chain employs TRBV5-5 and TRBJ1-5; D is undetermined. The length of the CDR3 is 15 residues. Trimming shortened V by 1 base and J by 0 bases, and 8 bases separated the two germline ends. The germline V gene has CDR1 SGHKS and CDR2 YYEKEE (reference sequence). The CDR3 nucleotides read TGTGCCAGCAGCTTGCTCCACAATAGCAATCAGCCCCAGCATTTT. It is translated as CASSLLHNSNQPQHF.

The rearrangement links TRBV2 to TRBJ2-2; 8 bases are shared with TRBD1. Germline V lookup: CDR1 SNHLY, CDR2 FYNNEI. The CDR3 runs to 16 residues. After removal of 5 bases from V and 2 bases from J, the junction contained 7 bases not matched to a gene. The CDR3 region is CASSWTGMDNTGELFF. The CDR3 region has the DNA TGTGCCAGCAGTTGGACAGGGATGGATAACACCGGGGAGCTGTTTTTT.

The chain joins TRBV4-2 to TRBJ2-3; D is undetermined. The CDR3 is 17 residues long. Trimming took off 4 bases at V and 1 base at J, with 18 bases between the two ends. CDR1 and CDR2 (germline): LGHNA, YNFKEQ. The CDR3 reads CASSPDRWSLGTDTQYF. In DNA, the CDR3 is TGTGCCAGCAGCCCAGATCGATGGAGTTTGGGCACAGATACGCAGTATTTT.

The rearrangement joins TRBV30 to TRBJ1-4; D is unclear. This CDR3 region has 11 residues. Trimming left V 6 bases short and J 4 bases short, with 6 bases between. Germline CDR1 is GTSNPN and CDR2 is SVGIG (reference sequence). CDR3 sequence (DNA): TGTGCCTGTCGATATAATGAAAAACTGTTTTTT. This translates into CACRYNEKLFF. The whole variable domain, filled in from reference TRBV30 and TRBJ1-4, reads SQTIHQWPATLVQPVGSPLSLECTVEGTSNPNLYWYRQAAGRGLQLLFYSVGIGQISSEVPQNLSASRPQDRQFILSSKKLLLSDSGFYLCACRYNEKLFFGSGTQLSVL.

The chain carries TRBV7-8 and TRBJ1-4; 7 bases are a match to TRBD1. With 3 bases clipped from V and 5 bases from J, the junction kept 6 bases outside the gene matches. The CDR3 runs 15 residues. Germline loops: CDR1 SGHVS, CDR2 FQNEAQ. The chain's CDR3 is CASSFSGTENEKLFF. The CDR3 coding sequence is TGTGCCAGCAGCTTTTCCGGGACAGAAAATGAAAAACTGTTTTTT. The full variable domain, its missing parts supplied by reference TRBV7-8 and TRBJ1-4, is GAGVSQSPRYKVAKRGQDVALRCDPISGHVSLFWYQQALGQGPEFLTYFQNEAQLDKSGLPSDRFFAERPEGSVSTLKIQRTQQEDSAVYLCASSFSGTENEKLFFGSGTQLSVL.

CDR3 nucleotides: TGCGCCAGCAGTCACCCGACGGACCCCTACGAGCAGTACTTC. Protein: CASSHPTDPYEQYF. The chain links TRBV23-1 to TRBJ2-7; D remains unclear. TRBV23-1 is flagged as an ORF with uncertain function. There are 14 residues in the CDR3. Between the trimmed V and J ends, which lost 3 bases and 2 bases, there was a span of 11 bases.

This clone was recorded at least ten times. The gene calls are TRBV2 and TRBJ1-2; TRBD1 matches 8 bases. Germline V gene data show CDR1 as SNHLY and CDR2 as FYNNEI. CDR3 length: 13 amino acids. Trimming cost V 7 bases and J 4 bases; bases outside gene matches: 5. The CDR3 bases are TGTGCCAGCACAGGGGACAGGCCCTATGGCTACACCTTC. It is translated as CASTGDRPYGYTF.

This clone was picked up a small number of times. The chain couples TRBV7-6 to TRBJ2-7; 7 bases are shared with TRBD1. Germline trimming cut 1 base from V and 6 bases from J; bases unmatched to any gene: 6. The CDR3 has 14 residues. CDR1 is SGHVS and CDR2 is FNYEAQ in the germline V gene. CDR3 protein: CASSLDRGNFEQYF. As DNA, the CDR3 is TGTGCCAGCAGCTTAGACAGGGGAAACTTCGAGCAGTACTTC.

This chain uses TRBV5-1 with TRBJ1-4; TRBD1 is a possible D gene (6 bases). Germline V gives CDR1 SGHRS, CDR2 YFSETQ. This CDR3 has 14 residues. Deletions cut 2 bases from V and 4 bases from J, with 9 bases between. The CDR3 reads CASSFQGNNEKLFF. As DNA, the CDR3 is TGCGCCAGCAGCTTCCAGGGGAATAATGAAAAACTGTTTTTT.

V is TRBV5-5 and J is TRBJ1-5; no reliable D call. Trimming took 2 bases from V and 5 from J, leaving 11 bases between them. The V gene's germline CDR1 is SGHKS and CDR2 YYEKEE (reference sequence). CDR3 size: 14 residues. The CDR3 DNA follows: TGTGCCAGCAGCTTAATGGCACCTGATCAGCCCCAGCATTTT. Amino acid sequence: CASSLMAPDQPQHF.

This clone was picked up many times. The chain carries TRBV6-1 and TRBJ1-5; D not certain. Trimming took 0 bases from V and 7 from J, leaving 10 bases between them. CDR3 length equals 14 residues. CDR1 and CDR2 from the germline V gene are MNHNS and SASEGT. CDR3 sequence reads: CASSEATFVQPQHF. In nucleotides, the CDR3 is TGTGCCAGCAGTGAAGCCACATTCGTCCAGCCCCAGCATTTT.

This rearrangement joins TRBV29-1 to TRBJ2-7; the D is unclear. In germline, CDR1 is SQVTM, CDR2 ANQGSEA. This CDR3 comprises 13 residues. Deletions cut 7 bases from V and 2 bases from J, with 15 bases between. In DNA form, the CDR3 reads TGCAGCGCAAAGACCCGGGCCGCCTACGAGCAGTACTTC. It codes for CSAKTRAAYEQYF.

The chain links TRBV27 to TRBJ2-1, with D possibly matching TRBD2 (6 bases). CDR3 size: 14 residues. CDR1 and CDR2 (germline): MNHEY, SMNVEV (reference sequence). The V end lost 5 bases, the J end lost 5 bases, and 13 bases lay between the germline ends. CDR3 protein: CASSARTTDNEQFF. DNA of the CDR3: TGTGCCAGCAGTGCTAGGACTACAGACAATGAGCAGTTCTTC.

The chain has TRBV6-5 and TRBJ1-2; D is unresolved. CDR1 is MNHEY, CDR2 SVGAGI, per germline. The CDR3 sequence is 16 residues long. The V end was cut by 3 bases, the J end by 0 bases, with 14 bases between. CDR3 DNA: TGTGCCAGCAGTTATTCGATCGCAGGAACTAACTATGGCTACACCTTC. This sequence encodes CASSYSIAGTNYGYTF.

The CDR3, as DNA: TGTGCCCGAGGGGGCCCGCGTGACGAGCAGTACTTC. This gives the protein CARGGPRDEQYF. This sequence joins TRBV30 and TRBJ2-7; 7 nucleotides match TRBD1. CDR1 and CDR2 (germline): GTSNPN, SVGIG (reference sequence). The trim removed 8 bases at V and 5 bases at J, leaving 9 bases unmatched. The CDR3 totals 12 residues.

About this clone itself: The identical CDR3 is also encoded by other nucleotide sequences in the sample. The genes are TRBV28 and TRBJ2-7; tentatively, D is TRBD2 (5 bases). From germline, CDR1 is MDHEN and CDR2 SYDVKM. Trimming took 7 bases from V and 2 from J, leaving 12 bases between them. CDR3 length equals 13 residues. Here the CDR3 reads CASKRTGTYEQYF. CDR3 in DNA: TGTGCCAGCAAGCGCACCGGGACCTACGAGCAGTACTTC. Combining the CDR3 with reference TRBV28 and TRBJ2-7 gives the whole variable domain DVKVTQSSRYLVKRTGEKVFLECVQDMDHENMFWYRQDPGLGLRLIYFSYDVKMKEKGDIPEGYSVSREKKERFSLILESASTNQTSMYLCASKRTGTYEQYFGPGTRLTVT.

CDR3 sequence: CASSLSAGGDTGELFF. Written as DNA, the CDR3 is TGTGCCAGCAGCTTATCGGCAGGGGGTGACACCGGGGAGCTGTTTTTT. The V call is TRBV7-9, the J call TRBJ2-2, with 7 bases that match TRBD1. V shed 2 bases, J shed 3 bases, and the junction held 6 bases outside the gene matches. Germline V gene lookup returns CDR1 SEHNR and CDR2 FQNEAQ (reference sequence). The CDR3 contains 16 residues.

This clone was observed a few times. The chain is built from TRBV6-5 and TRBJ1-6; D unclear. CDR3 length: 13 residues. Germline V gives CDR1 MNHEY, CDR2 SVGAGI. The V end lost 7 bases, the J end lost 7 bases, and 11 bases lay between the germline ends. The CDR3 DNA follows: TGTGCCAGCACGGGGTCGTGGAATTCACCCCTCCACTTT. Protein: CASTGSWNSPLHF.

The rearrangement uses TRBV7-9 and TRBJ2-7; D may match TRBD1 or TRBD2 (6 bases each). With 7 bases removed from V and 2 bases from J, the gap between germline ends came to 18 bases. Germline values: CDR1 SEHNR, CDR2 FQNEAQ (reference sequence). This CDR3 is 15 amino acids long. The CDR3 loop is CASTPGGGRPYEQYF. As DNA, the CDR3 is TGTGCCAGCACCCCAGGAGGGGGACGACCCTACGAGCAGTACTTC.